This T cell receptor beta chain was obtained from a study of beta chain features in type 1 diabetes. Study context: Similarity in age, gender and cell yields was seen between patients and healthy donors.

cDNA synthesis used the whole RNA isolate, giving expressed TCRB sequences. Method: immunoSEQ multiplex PCR; TCRdb's copy keeps in-frame clones and lacks some. This repertoire shows some 150,000 clones, approximately 52% found once; its top ten account for 0.35% to 0.45%. The CDR3 has 15 amino acids. The ends lost 2 bases at V and 3 bases at J; junction bases unmatched: 7. CDR1 is SGHTA, CDR2 FQGNSA, per germline. For this clone: Its antigen is unknown.

General study findings and limits: A potential influence of HLA type upon TCRB rearrangement remained unresolved herein. In all four CD4+ subsets, TCRB CDR3 length was significantly, moderately reduced in type 1 diabetes.

The sequenced sample was Tregs from blood. This sequence was found in a man aged 18 to 30 in good health. The chain uses TRBV7-2 and TRBJ2-7; 7 bases map to TRBD1. The CDR3: CASSLFATGSYEQYF. The CDR3 nucleotides are TGTGCCAGCAGCTTATTCGCGACAGGGAGCTACGAGCAGTACTTC.